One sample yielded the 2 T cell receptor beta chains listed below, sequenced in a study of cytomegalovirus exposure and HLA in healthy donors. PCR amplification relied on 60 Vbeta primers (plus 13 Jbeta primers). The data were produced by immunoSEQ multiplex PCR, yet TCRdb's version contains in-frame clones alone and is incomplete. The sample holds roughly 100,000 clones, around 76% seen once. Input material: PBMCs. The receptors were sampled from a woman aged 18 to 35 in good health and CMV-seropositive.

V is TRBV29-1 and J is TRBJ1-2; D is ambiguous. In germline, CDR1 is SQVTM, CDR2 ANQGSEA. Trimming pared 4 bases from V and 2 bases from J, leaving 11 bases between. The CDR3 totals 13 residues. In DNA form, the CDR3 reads TGCAGCGTTGGGGCCCGGCAGAACTATGGCTACACCTTC. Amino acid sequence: CSVGARQNYGYTF.

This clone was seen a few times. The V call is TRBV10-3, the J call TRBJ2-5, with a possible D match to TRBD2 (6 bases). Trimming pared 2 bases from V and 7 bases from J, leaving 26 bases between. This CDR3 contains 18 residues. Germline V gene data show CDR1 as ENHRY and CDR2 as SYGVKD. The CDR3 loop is CAISEGIGSEMPSGTQYF. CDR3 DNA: TGTGCCATCAGTGAGGGTATCGGGAGCGAGATGCCTTCGGGGACCCAGTACTTC.